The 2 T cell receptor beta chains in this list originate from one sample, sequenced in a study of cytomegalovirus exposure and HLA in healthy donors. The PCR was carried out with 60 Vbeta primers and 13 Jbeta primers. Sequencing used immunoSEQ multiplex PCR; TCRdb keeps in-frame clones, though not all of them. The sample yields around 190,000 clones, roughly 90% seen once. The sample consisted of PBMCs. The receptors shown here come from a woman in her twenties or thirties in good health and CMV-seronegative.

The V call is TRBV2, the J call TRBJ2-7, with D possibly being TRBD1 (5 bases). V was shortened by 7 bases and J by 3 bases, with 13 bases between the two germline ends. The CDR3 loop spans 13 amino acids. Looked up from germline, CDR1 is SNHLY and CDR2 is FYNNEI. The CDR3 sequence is CASNTLGDYEQYF. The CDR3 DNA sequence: TGTGCCAGCAACACCCTAGGGGACTACGAGCAGTACTTC. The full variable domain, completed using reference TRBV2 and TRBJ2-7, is EPEVTQTPSHQVTQMGQEVILRCVPISNHLYFYWYRQILGQKVEFLVSFYNNEISEKSEIFDDQFSVERPDGSNFTLKIRSTKLEDSAMYFCASNTLGDYEQYFGPGTRLTVT.

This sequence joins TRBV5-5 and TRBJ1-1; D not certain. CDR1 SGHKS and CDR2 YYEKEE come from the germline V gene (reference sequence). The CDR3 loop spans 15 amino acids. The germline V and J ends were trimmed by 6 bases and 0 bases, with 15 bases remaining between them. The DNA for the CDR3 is TGTGCCAGCATTCGGGGAGAGAGTATGAACACTGAAGCTTTCTTT. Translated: CASIRGESMNTEAFF.